These 22 T cell receptor beta chains were sequenced from one sample in a study of T cell clonotyping in hematopoietic cell transplantation. The assay was immunoSEQ multiplex PCR, and TCRdb's table has in-frame clones only and misses some. This table has 25,000 to 35,000 clones, just over 90% appearing once. Documented time point: recipient sample about 28 days before transplant, after cytoreduction. This specimen consisted of peripheral blood mononuclear cells, obtained before stem cell transplant. These receptors were taken from a man over 45 with acute myeloid leukemia. Some clones in this sample may be carry-over from other donors' samples.

This chain joins TRBV6-4 and TRBJ1-3; D is perhaps TRBD1 (6 bases). Trimming pared 5 bases from V and 2 bases from J, leaving 13 bases between. The germline V gene has CDR1 MRHNA and CDR2 SNTAGT. CDR3 size: 15 residues. The CDR3 region is CASSQSQGPGNTIYF. In nucleotides, the CDR3 is TGTGCCAGCAGTCAATCCCAGGGGCCTGGAAACACCATATATTTT.

The J gene is TRBJ2-2, the V gene TRBV7-2; no clear D. Trimming took 5 bases from V and 0 from J, leaving 10 bases between them. This CDR3 region has 15 residues. Germline loops: CDR1 SGHTA, CDR2 FQGNSA. Here the CDR3 reads CASSPRRTNTGELFF. CDR3 coding DNA: TGTGCCAGCAGCCCCAGGCGGACGAACACCGGGGAGCTGTTTTTT.

This chain links TRBV28 with TRBJ1-4, with TRBD1 matching 10 bases. The CDR3 contains 16 residues. J lost 4 bases, V lost 9 bases, and 11 bases had no gene match. Germline assignment: CDR1 MDHEN and CDR2 SYDVKM. Here the CDR3 reads CASTPGQGLYNEKLFF. CDR3 nucleotide sequence: TGTGCCAGTACTCCGGGACAGGGGTTGTATAATGAAAAACTGTTTTTT.

This clone was observed a single time. The chain carries TRBV13 and TRBJ2-1; 8 nucleotides align to TRBD2. This CDR3 is 16 amino acids long. The V and J ends lost 5 bases and 0 bases, in that order; junction bases with no gene match: 6. Germline CDR1 reads PRHDT; CDR2 reads FYEKMQ (reference sequence). The CDR3 sequence: CASSLRGGSSYNEQFF. CDR3 nucleotides: TGTGCCAGCAGCCTCCGGGGGGGGAGCTCCTACAATGAGCAGTTCTTC.

This clone was recorded once. The V and J genes are TRBV29-1 and TRBJ2-1, with D perhaps TRBD2 (6 bases). The CDR3 length is 14 residues. Trimming shortened V by 5 bases and J by 0 bases, and 11 bases separated the two germline ends. Germline CDR1 is SQVTM and CDR2 is ANQGSEA. CDR3 residues: CSVTRGSSYNEQFF. DNA for the CDR3: TGCAGCGTTACCCGGGGGAGCTCCTACAATGAGCAGTTCTTC.

The rearrangement joins TRBV2 to TRBJ2-7; the D call may be TRBD1 or TRBD2 (6 bases each). This CDR3 spans 16 amino acids. V was clipped by 3 bases and J by 0 bases, with 15 bases between them. CDR1 and CDR2 from the germline V gene are SNHLY and FYNNEI. The CDR3 loop is CASSDAGTHISYEQYF. CDR3 coding DNA: TGTGCCAGCAGTGACGCGGGGACACACATCTCCTACGAGCAGTACTTC.

The chain combines TRBV5-1 with TRBJ2-3; 7 nucleotides agree with TRBD2. In germline, CDR1 is SGHRS, CDR2 YFSETQ. The CDR3 covers 15 residues. Unmatched junction bases numbered 4, after V lost 0 bases and J lost 3 bases. The CDR3 coding sequence is TGCGCCAGCAGCTTGGCTGGACTAGTGACAGATACGCAGTATTTT. Translating it yields CASSLAGLVTDTQYF.

This CDR3 reads CASRLMEAEAFF. CDR3 bases: TGTGCCAGCAGATTAATGGAGGCTGAAGCTTTCTTT. The chain recombines TRBV2 with TRBJ1-1; D gene unclear. Per the germline V gene, CDR1 is SNHLY and CDR2 is FYNNEI. V was clipped by 6 bases and J by 6 bases, with 11 bases between them. The CDR3 spans 12 residues. Drawing the rest from reference TRBV2 and TRBJ1-1, the complete variable domain is EPEVTQTPSHQVTQMGQEVILRCVPISNHLYFYWYRQILGQKVEFLVSFYNNEISEKSEIFDDQFSVERPDGSNFTLKIRSTKLEDSAMYFCASRLMEAEAFFGQGTRLTVV.

V gene TRBV7-9 combines with J gene TRBJ1-5, with 9 bases fitting TRBD1. CDR1 is SEHNR, CDR2 FQNEAQ, per germline (reference sequence). Losses at the gene ends were 0 bases for V and 6 bases for J; bases not matched to a gene: 6. The CDR3 covers 16 residues. The CDR3 sequence: CASSLAGQGWVQPQHF. Here the CDR3 DNA reads TGTGCCAGCAGCTTAGCGGGACAGGGTTGGGTTCAGCCCCAGCATTTT.

This sequence joins TRBV7-2 and TRBJ2-5; D is possibly TRBD2 (5 bases). Trimming took 1 base from V and 5 from J, leaving 11 bases between them. The CDR3 is 14 amino acids. Germline V gene data show CDR1 as SGHTA and CDR2 as FQGNSA. CDR3 sequence: CASSLGGPGETQYF. The CDR3 DNA reads TGTGCCAGCAGCTTAGGAGGGCCCGGGGAGACCCAGTACTTC. Using reference TRBV7-2 and TRBJ2-5 for the parts outside the CDR3, the full variable domain is GAGVSQSPSNKVTEKGKDVELRCDPISGHTALYWYRQSLGQGLEFLIYFQGNSAPDKSGLPSDRFSAERTGGSVSTLTIQRTQQEDSAVYLCASSLGGPGETQYFGPGTRLLVL.

The chain couples TRBV30 to TRBJ2-3; the match to TRBD2 covers 9 bases. J gave up 1 base and V 5 bases, and 7 bases lay outside the gene matches. This CDR3 contains 15 residues. CDR1 is GTSNPN, CDR2 SVGIG, per germline (reference sequence). The DNA for the CDR3 is TGTGCCTGGGACCGGGTAGCGGGAGGCACAGATACGCAGTATTTT. Its protein product is CAWDRVAGGTDTQYF.

This chain links TRBV29-1 with TRBJ1-4, with 11 bases identical to TRBD1. With 5 bases clipped from V and 7 bases from J, the junction kept 3 bases outside the gene matches. The CDR3 runs to 13 residues. Germline-derived CDR1 and CDR2 are SQVTM and ANQGSEA. In DNA, the CDR3 is TGCAGCGTTTATGGGACAGGGGGTGAAAAACTGTTTTTT. Translated, it gives CSVYGTGGEKLFF.

The chain employs TRBV4-1 and TRBJ1-1; D gene uncertain. Trimming took off 0 bases at V and 7 bases at J, with 15 bases between the two ends. The germline V gene has CDR1 MGHRA and CDR2 YSYEKL. This CDR3 spans 15 amino acids. CDR3 in amino acids: CASSQDSGLRHEAFF. The DNA for the CDR3 is TGCGCCAGCAGCCAAGATAGCGGCCTACGACATGAAGCTTTCTTT.

This clone was seen only once. The chain links TRBV5-4 to TRBJ1-3; D unresolved. V lost 3 bases and J lost 2, with 12 bases in between. Germline V gives CDR1 SGHNT, CDR2 YYREEE (reference sequence). This CDR3 contains 15 residues. The CDR3 reads CASSSYGNPGNTIYF. The DNA of the CDR3 is TGTGCCAGCAGCTCCTATGGGAATCCTGGAAACACCATATATTTT.

J is TRBJ2-3 and V is TRBV5-1; D ambiguous. The CDR3 sequence is 12 residues long. V was clipped by 2 bases and J by 5 bases, with 6 bases between them. CDR1 SGHRS and CDR2 YFSETQ come from the germline V gene. CDR3 DNA sequence: TGCGCCAGCAGCTTCGAGTTAGATACGCAGTATTTT. The encoded protein is CASSFELDTQYF.

The J gene is TRBJ2-3, the V gene TRBV29-1; 7 bases map to TRBD2. The length of the CDR3 is 14 residues. The trim removed 3 bases at V and 1 base at J, leaving 4 bases unmatched. Germline V CDR1 and CDR2: SQVTM, ANQGSEA. DNA of the CDR3: TGCAGCGTTGACGCTCGGGAGGGCACAGATACGCAGTATTTT. It specifies CSVDAREGTDTQYF.

The genes are TRBV5-6 and TRBJ2-3; 8 bases map to TRBD1. This CDR3 has 15 residues. The trim removed 4 bases at V and 4 bases at J, leaving 8 bases unmatched. Germline V lookup: CDR1 SGHDT, CDR2 YYEEEE. In DNA form, the CDR3 reads TGTGCCAGCAGCGGAGGACAGGGCAGGGCAGATACGCAGTATTTT. It specifies CASSGGQGRADTQYF.

CDR3 sequence (DNA): TGTGCCTGGAGTGTGAGCGGGGGGTTAGAGACCCAGTACTTC. It encodes CAWSVSGGLETQYF. V and J are TRBV30 and TRBJ2-5; 9 nucleotides line up with TRBD2. V lost 0 bases to trimming and J lost 4 bases; unmatched junction nucleotides: 3. This CDR3 region has 14 residues. CDR1 is GTSNPN and CDR2 is SVGIG in the germline V gene (reference sequence).

This chain's CDR3 is CASSLGGRQPQHF. The CDR3 coding sequence is TGTGCCAGCAGCCTAGGGGGGAGGCAGCCCCAGCATTTT. The J gene is TRBJ1-5, the V gene TRBV5-4, with a possible D match to TRBD1 (6 bases). The CDR3 loop spans 13 amino acids. V dropped 4 bases and J dropped 7 bases, with 12 bases sitting between them. Germline V gene sequence: CDR1 SGHNT, CDR2 YYREEE (reference sequence).

This chain joins TRBV28 and TRBJ2-7, with 8 positions matching TRBD2. CDR3 length equals 14 residues. The trim removed 7 bases at V and 7 bases at J, leaving 12 bases unmatched. CDR1 is MDHEN, CDR2 SYDVKM, per germline. CDR3 in amino acids: CASKGSGDLVEQYF. CDR3 nucleotides: TGTGCCAGCAAAGGTAGCGGGGACCTCGTGGAGCAGTACTTC.

The chain uses TRBV5-1 and TRBJ2-7; D gene ambiguous. Per germline, CDR1 SGHRS and CDR2 YFSETQ. The CDR3 extends over 11 amino acids. V was cut by 0 bases and J by 3 bases, with 1 base left in between. The CDR3 protein is CASSLGYEQYF. In DNA, the CDR3 is TGCGCCAGCAGCTTGGGCTACGAGCAGTACTTC.

CDR3 loop: CASSRDYLTDTQYF. The CDR3 DNA follows: TGTGCCAGCAGCCGGGACTACCTCACAGATACGCAGTATTTT. The V call is TRBV6-1, the J call TRBJ2-3; TRBD2 aligns across 7 bases. CDR1 is MNHNS, CDR2 SASEGT, per germline. V gave up 6 bases and J gave up 2 bases; unmatched junction bases: 5. This CDR3 comprises 14 residues.